The 15 T cell receptor beta chains listed next were all sequenced from one sample in a study of cytomegalovirus exposure and HLA in healthy donors. A multiplex PCR was run with 60 Vbeta primers and 13 Jbeta primers. The method was immunoSEQ multiplex PCR; TCRdb's version includes in-frame clones alone and lacks a portion of them. The sample yields 140,000 to 150,000 clones, around 75% seen once. Specimen: PBMCs. The receptors come from a man younger than 45 in good health and CMV-seronegative.

The rearrangement uses TRBV5-4 and TRBJ1-2; perhaps TRBD1 as D (5 bases). The CDR3 sequence is 15 residues long. V lost 0 bases, J lost 8 bases, and 17 bases lay in between. Per germline, CDR1 SGHNT and CDR2 YYREEE (reference sequence). In DNA form, the CDR3 reads TGTGCCAGCAGCTTGGGTGCAGGGCAGAAAGACGGCTACACCTTC. Protein: CASSLGAGQKDGYTF.

A single count supports this clone. The chain has TRBV4-1 and TRBJ2-5; D perhaps matches TRBD2 (5 bases). The germline V gene encodes CDR1 MGHRA and CDR2 YSYEKL. The CDR3 length is 15 residues. Trimming left V 4 bases short and J 5 bases short, with 17 bases between. The CDR3 region is CASSPEGQARETQYF. The CDR3 nucleotides are TGCGCCAGCAGCCCCGAGGGCCAGGCGCGGGAGACCCAGTACTTC.

This clone has more than one count but fewer than ten. The V gene is TRBV30, the J gene TRBJ1-4; the match to TRBD1 covers 9 bases. CDR1 and CDR2 (germline): GTSNPN, SVGIG (reference sequence). V lost 2 bases and J lost 10; bases outside the gene matches: 11. The CDR3 length is 15 residues. Written as DNA, the CDR3 is TGTGCCTGGAGTAGAGGGACAGGGCCGGGGGGAAAACTGTTTTTT. Amino acid sequence: CAWSRGTGPGGKLFF.

The V gene is TRBV10-1, the J gene TRBJ2-2, with no clear D. V lost 2 bases and J 6 bases, leaving 4 bases between the germline ends. This CDR3 has 12 amino acids. The germline CDR1 and CDR2 sequences are WNHNN and SYGVQD (reference sequence). The CDR3 coding sequence is TGCGCCAGCAGTGAGCCGGCCGGGGAGCTGTTTTTT. Protein sequence: CASSEPAGELFF.

The chain links TRBV7-9 to TRBJ2-1; D is perhaps TRBD1 or TRBD2 (5 bases each). The CDR3 is made up of 12 amino acids. Germline V gene data show CDR1 as SEHNR and CDR2 as FQNEAQ (reference sequence). Trimming stripped 5 bases from V and 9 bases from J, with 11 bases between. Here the CDR3 reads CASSLGAGEQFF. CDR3 nucleotide sequence: TGTGCCAGCAGCCTAGGGGCGGGTGAGCAGTTCTTC.

This clone was detected only a few times. V and J are TRBV28 and TRBJ2-3; D is uncertain. The CDR3 runs to 14 residues. V was clipped by 6 bases and J by 6 bases, with 16 bases between them. Germline CDR1 is MDHEN and CDR2 is SYDVKM. This CDR3 reads CASSYQPLGDTQYF. In nucleotides, the CDR3 is TGTGCCAGCAGCTACCAACCTCTCGGGGATACGCAGTATTTT.

This clone was recorded a few times. The chain is built from TRBV18 and TRBJ1-5, with D possibly TRBD1 on 6 matching bases. Trimming left V 7 bases short and J 6 bases short, with 13 bases between. Germline assignment: CDR1 KGHSH and CDR2 LQKENI. There are 13 residues in the CDR3. The chain's CDR3 is CASLQGQGQPQHF. The CDR3 nucleotides read TGTGCCAGCTTACAGGGTCAAGGTCAGCCCCAGCATTTT.

The chain carries TRBV4-1 and TRBJ1-2, with D tentatively TRBD1 (5 bases). Between the trimmed V and J ends, which lost 6 bases and 2 bases, there was a span of 16 bases. The CDR3 length is 15 residues. Looked up from germline, CDR1 is MGHRA and CDR2 is YSYEKL. The CDR3 DNA sequence: TGCGCCAGCAGTCCTACGGATGCAGGGAACTATGGCTACACCTTC. This sequence encodes CASSPTDAGNYGYTF.

The V and J genes are TRBV5-1 and TRBJ2-7; D uncertain. The V and J ends lost 0 bases and 0 bases respectively, with 4 bases between them. The CDR3 loop spans 13 amino acids. CDR1 is SGHRS, CDR2 YFSETQ, per germline. This CDR3 reads CASSLVDSYEQYF. The CDR3, as DNA: TGCGCCAGCAGCTTGGTAGACTCCTACGAGCAGTACTTC.

This clone was recorded once. The chain has TRBV2 and TRBJ1-3, with 8 bases lining up with TRBD1. The CDR3 sequence is 15 residues long. In germline, CDR1 is SNHLY, CDR2 FYNNEI. The trim removed 5 bases at V and 4 bases at J, leaving 7 bases unmatched. The CDR3 spells CASSPDRGSGNTIYF. The CDR3 nucleotides read TGTGCCAGCAGTCCAGACAGGGGATCAGGAAACACCATATATTTT.

V gene TRBV6-1 combines with J gene TRBJ2-1; TRBD2 agrees at 12 bases. V was pared by 7 bases and J by 5 bases, with 6 bases of the junction left unmatched. The CDR3 contains 15 residues. Germline V gives CDR1 MNHNS, CDR2 SASEGT. CDR3 nucleotide sequence: TGTGCCAGCACGACGTGGACTAGCGGGAACAATGAGCAGTTCTTC. It is translated as CASTTWTSGNNEQFF.

The chain is built from TRBV9 and TRBJ2-1; 8 nucleotides align to TRBD1. The CDR3 has 15 amino acids. V lost 0 bases and J lost 7; bases outside the gene matches: 6. Germline CDR1 and CDR2: SGDLS and YYNGEE. CDR3: CASSVGGQVFNEQFF. CDR3 bases: TGTGCCAGCAGCGTAGGGGGACAGGTTTTTAATGAGCAGTTCTTC.

This clone has just a few counts. This chain connects TRBV18 to TRBJ2-1; 8 bases line up with TRBD2. The CDR3 extends over 15 amino acids. Germline trimming cut 2 bases from V and 8 bases from J; bases unmatched to any gene: 8. CDR1 is KGHSH and CDR2 is LQKENI in the germline V gene. Written as DNA, the CDR3 is TGTGCCAGCTCACCATTAAGCGGGAGTTCAGATGAGCAGTTCTTC. The encoded protein is CASSPLSGSSDEQFF.

This rearrangement joins TRBV28 to TRBJ1-2; possibly TRBD1 for D (6 bases). The CDR3 loop spans 15 amino acids. V lost 2 bases and J 5 bases, leaving 15 bases between the germline ends. CDR1 is MDHEN and CDR2 is SYDVKM in the germline V gene. CDR3 DNA: TGTGCCAGCAGTTTACGCATAGGGACATTTTATGGCTACACCTTC. This translates into CASSLRIGTFYGYTF.

The chain couples TRBV20-1 to TRBJ1-2, with D hard to call. The CDR3 has 11 residues. The germline V and J ends were trimmed by 1 base and 7 bases, with 7 bases remaining between them. Germline V gene data show CDR1 as DFQATT and CDR2 as SNEGSKA (reference sequence). The CDR3 loop reads CSARVNGGYTF. In nucleotides, the CDR3 is TGCAGTGCTAGAGTGAACGGTGGCTACACCTTC.